These T cell receptor beta chains were read from a single sample in a study of blood T cell repertoires in COVID-19. The table came from immunoSEQ multiplex PCR; TCRdb's copy has only in-frame clones and leaves some out. The repertoire consists of approximately 220,000 clones, with about four fifths occurring once and the leading ten covering about 2.9%. The specimen sequenced was peripheral blood. These receptors were collected from a woman aged 25 to 39 who had recovered from COVID-19. CDR3s include the opening cysteine and the closing phenylalanine or tryptophan. Where a row states a size, it is once, few, many or the class of an expanded clone; other rows omit it.

j_call clone_size v_call cdr3_length cdr3_aa
TRBJ1-6 many TRBV5-6 15 CASSRRAGRDSPLHF
TRBJ1-1 NA TRBV19 13 CASSTTGEKEAFF
TRBJ2-5 NA TRBV29-1 12 CSVDGGQETQYF
TRBJ2-7 many TRBV13 12 CASSLIASEQYF
TRBJ2-5 NA TRBV19 14 CASSIGAGLETQYF
TRBJ1-2 NA TRBV10-3 13 CAIKNWGGYGYTF
TRBJ2-5 NA TRBV15 15 CATSRDRTRRETQYF
TRBJ2-1 once TRBV25-1 15 CASSDASGIDNEQFF
TRBJ2-7 NA TRBV2 14 CASSDLVRVYEQYF
TRBJ1-1 NA TRBV19 15 CASSMGQLMNTEAFF
TRBJ2-3 NA TRBV19 15 CASSLGRPSTDTQYF
TRBJ2-2 few TRBV3-1/TRBV3-2 13 CASSQTRGRELFF
TRBJ2-1 NA TRBV12-5 12 CASAAGKAEQFF
TRBJ2-1 NA TRBV24-1 13 CATKQGTGNEQFF
TRBJ1-4 once TRBV5-1 17 CASSGGQGNGWNEKLFF
TRBJ2-2 NA TRBV10-3 15 CAISEGTGGTGELFF
TRBJ2-7 NA TRBV3-1/TRBV3-2 14 CASSQAQGAREQYF
TRBJ1-5 few TRBV4-1 15 CASRIDRGPYQPQHF
TRBJ2-2 NA TRBV5-5 17 CASSLGALGAHTGELFF
TRBJ2-7 NA TRBV7-6 14 CASSLGGRAVEQYF
TRBJ2-3 NA TRBV5-6 15 CASSLKREDTDTQYF
TRBJ2-5 NA TRBV24-1 13 CATSKDWPETQYF
TRBJ2-7 NA TRBV27 14 CASSIRGLTYEQYF
TRBJ2-1 NA TRBV5-1 14 CASSLVAGAHEQFF
TRBJ2-7 NA TRBV21-1 24 CASSKASAGRFSFRQGRDFYEQYF
TRBJ2-2 NA TRBV5-1 16 CASSLARDSRTGELFF
TRBJ2-1 NA TRBV5-1 15 CASSRTSAEHNEQFF
TRBJ2-3 NA TRBV6-4 14 CASSETGETDTQYF
TRBJ2-1 NA TRBV19 13 CASTTGSYNEQFF
TRBJ2-5 NA TRBV12-3/TRBV12-4 13 CASTMDRGETQYF
TRBJ2-2 NA TRBV23-1 17 CASSHRAGRSETGELFF
TRBJ1-2 NA TRBV5-5 15 CASSLPGAFNYGYTF
TRBJ1-1 NA TRBV27 16 CASSLILTGGSTEAFF
TRBJ2-1 NA TRBV5-1 14 CASSSTGTTNEQFF
TRBJ2-7 NA TRBV19 14 CASSIERGPYEQYF
TRBJ1-6 NA TRBV7-2 18 CASIGQGLGPSYNSPLHF
TRBJ1-4 once TRBV7-2 13 CASSSRLSGKLFF
TRBJ2-1 few TRBV11-2 14 CASSHVSSYNEQFF
TRBJ2-5 NA TRBV7-3 13 CASSHDREETQYF
TRBJ1-1 NA TRBV9 15 CASSVATGGLSEAFF
TRBJ1-3 many TRBV27 10 CASSKNPRYF
TRBJ2-4 NA TRBV28 16 CASSPNRAAAKNIQYF
TRBJ1-1 NA TRBV7-2 13 CASSSWTGDEAFF
TRBJ2-1 NA TRBV28 10 CASSGYEQFF
TRBJ2-5 once TRBV11-2 16 CASSLAALAGEETQYF
TRBJ2-1 NA TRBV11-2 12 CASSSQYNEQFF
TRBJ2-2 NA TRBV28 15 CATEQRDSQTGELFF
TRBJ2-3 NA TRBV3-1/TRBV3-2 15 CASSQDWQGADTQYF
TRBJ2-7 NA TRBV28 15 CASSSEGTLLYEQYF
TRBJ2-5 NA TRBV10-3 14 CAISVQEAGETQYF
TRBJ1-5 few TRBV6-1 15 CASSERVRGDQPQHF
TRBJ1-3 NA TRBV28 17 CASSWAGGQRSGNTIYF
TRBJ1-1 NA TRBV28 12 CASSSQGVGAFF
TRBJ1-6 once TRBV6-7 16 CASSYSDRAGNSPLHF
TRBJ2-2 NA TRBV24-1 14 CATSDLDSTGELFF